This T cell receptor beta chain was found in a study of OX40 agonist ivuxolimab in advanced cancers. Study at large: An agonistic human IgG2 monoclonal antibody against OX40 (CD134) was given. Ivuxolimab was administered intravenously to patients at 0.01 to 10 mg/kg every 2 weeks.

Libraries were prepared by immunoSEQ multiplex PCR; TCRdb keeps only in-frame clonotypes and omits some of them. Of around 57,000 clones detected, 92% appear once; the ten largest clones hold around 25%. The CDR3 contains 11 residues. The germline V gene encodes CDR1 SGHTA and CDR2 FQGNSA. The V and J ends lost 3 bases and 5 bases respectively, with 3 bases between them. This specimen consisted of CD4+ or CD8+ T cells sorted from blood, obtained in a trial of the OX40 agonist ivuxolimab. The chain uses TRBV7-2 and TRBJ2-3; no definite D call. This clonotype was obtained from an adult with an advanced solid tumor such as melanoma, head and neck, liver or kidney cancer. The CDR3 coding sequence is TGTGCCAGCAGCTTGCTAGATACGCAGTATTTT. Its protein is CASSLLDTQYF.